The clone carrying this T cell receptor (beta chain) was recorded many times. The CDR3 has 14 amino acids. V was clipped by 7 bases and J by 0 bases, with 14 bases between them. The germline CDR1 and CDR2 sequences are SQVTM and ANQGSEA. MiXCR, run by TCRdb on the RT-PCR reads, gives a single entry per CDR3 protein. This table holds almost 700,000 distinct CDR3 sequences, approximately 14% found once. Material: memory CD4+ T cells from blood. This chain connects TRBV29-1 to TRBJ2-3, with a possible D match to TRBD2 (5 bases). This receptor was taken from a female donor in good health, serving as a healthy control. CDR3: CSAIGLESTDTQYF. For the CDR3, the DNA is TGCAGCGCCATAGGACTCGAGAGCACAGATACGCAGTATTTT.